Below are 27 T cell receptor beta chains sequenced from a single sample in a study of cytomegalovirus exposure and HLA in healthy donors. PCR involved 60 Vbeta and 13 Jbeta primers. The method was immunoSEQ multiplex PCR; TCRdb's version includes in-frame clones alone and lacks a portion of them. The sample records approximately 120,000 clones, 10% being singletons. The sequencing sample was made of PBMCs. All receptors come from a woman between 18 and 29 years old in good health and CMV-seropositive.

The sample holds a few counts of this clone. The chain links TRBV27 to TRBJ1-1, with D perhaps TRBD1 (6 bases). The V gene's germline CDR1 is MNHEY and CDR2 SMNVEV (reference sequence). Trimming stripped 3 bases from V and 1 base from J, with 21 bases between. This CDR3 spans 18 amino acids. CDR3 bases: TGTGCCAGCAGTTTTTTAAACCCCCAGGGGAAGAAGAACACTGAAGCTTTCTTT. Translating it yields CASSFLNPQGKKNTEAFF.

This clone has only a few counts. The chain is built from TRBV6-5 and TRBJ2-7; TRBD2 matches at 9 bases. The CDR3 totals 15 residues. With 2 bases clipped from V and 0 bases from J, the junction kept 2 bases outside the gene matches. The germline CDR1 and CDR2 sequences are MNHEY and SVGAGI. The CDR3 protein is CASSYRAGGSYEQYF. Written as DNA, the CDR3 is TGTGCCAGCAGTTACCGAGCGGGGGGCTCCTACGAGCAGTACTTC.

There are a few counts of this clone. The chain has TRBV28 and TRBJ2-3; a weak D match, TRBD1 (6 bases). This CDR3 comprises 15 residues. Germline V gene lookup returns CDR1 MDHEN and CDR2 SYDVKM. V was shortened by 5 bases and J by 0 bases, with 12 bases between the two germline ends. CDR3 sequence (DNA): TGTGCCAGCAGTCCTTGGACAGCTAGCACAGATACGCAGTATTTT. This gives the protein CASSPWTASTDTQYF.

The chain recombines TRBV4-2 with TRBJ2-2, with D tentatively TRBD2 (6 bases). The CDR3 loop spans 18 amino acids. Germline V gives CDR1 LGHNA, CDR2 YNFKEQ. The V gene lost 0 bases and the J gene lost 6 bases, with 20 bases spanning the gap. The CDR3 loop is CASSQDGVGRGSAGELFF. CDR3 sequence (DNA): TGTGCCAGCAGCCAAGATGGAGTGGGCCGGGGGAGCGCCGGGGAGCTGTTTTTT.

The chain combines TRBV6-1 with TRBJ1-1, with 9 bases fitting TRBD1. This CDR3 comprises 15 residues. With V trimmed by 0 bases and J by 9 bases, 8 bases remained unmatched. Looked up from germline, CDR1 is MNHNS and CDR2 is SASEGT. The CDR3 nucleotides read TGTGCCAGCAGTGAAGCGTCGGTGGGGACAGGGAAAGCTTTCTTT. Amino acid sequence: CASSEASVGTGKAFF.

The CDR3 loop reads CAWSVLGGQQFF. In DNA form, the CDR3 reads TGTGCCTGGAGTGTACTAGGAGGACAGCAGTTCTTC. The V call is TRBV30, the J call TRBJ2-1; perhaps TRBD2 as D (5 bases). The CDR3 is 12 amino acids. Germline V lookup: CDR1 GTSNPN, CDR2 SVGIG (reference sequence). With 0 bases removed from V and 11 bases from J, the gap between germline ends came to 11 bases.

J is TRBJ2-1 and V is TRBV11-2; tentative D call: TRBD1 (5 bases). The germline V gene encodes CDR1 SGHAT and CDR2 FQNNGV. V lost 1 base and J lost 7, with 11 bases in between. The CDR3 runs 14 residues. The CDR3 spells CASSLARVQNEQFF. The DNA of the CDR3 is TGTGCCAGCAGCTTAGCCAGGGTACAGAATGAGCAGTTCTTC.

The sample holds a few counts of this clone. The chain uses TRBV18 and TRBJ1-5; 7 bases are a match to TRBD1. Trimming took 6 bases from V and 4 from J; bases not matched to a gene: 6. Germline CDR1 is KGHSH and CDR2 is LQKENI. The CDR3 loop spans 14 amino acids. CDR3 nucleotide sequence: TGTGCCAGCTCCAATCAGGGGGTTAATCAGCCCCAGCATTTT. This gives the protein CASSNQGVNQPQHF.

The gene calls are TRBV9 and TRBJ1-4, with a tentative D call TRBD1 (6 bases). This CDR3 contains 14 residues. Trimming took 3 bases from V and 4 from J, leaving 10 bases between them. Germline CDR1 SGDLS, CDR2 YYNGEE. The CDR3 loop is CASSAGHLNEKLFF. DNA for the CDR3: TGTGCCAGCAGCGCGGGACACCTTAATGAAAAACTGTTTTTT.

This clone was seen a handful of times. The chain recombines TRBV27 with TRBJ2-1; unclear D gene. CDR1 and CDR2 (germline): MNHEY, SMNVEV (reference sequence). CDR3 length: 14 residues. Trimming pared 5 bases from V and 0 bases from J, leaving 8 bases between. CDR3 loop: CASSIASSYNEQFF. CDR3 sequence (DNA): TGTGCCAGCAGTATCGCGAGCTCCTACAATGAGCAGTTCTTC.

J is TRBJ2-5 and V is TRBV11-3, with 12 positions matching TRBD2. The CDR3 length is 20 residues. Per the germline V gene, CDR1 is SGHNT and CDR2 is YENEEA. J lost 2 bases, V lost 5 bases, and 18 bases had no gene match. The CDR3 spells CASSRRLAGVGVNGQETQYF. The CDR3 DNA is TGTGCCAGCAGCCGAAGACTAGCGGGAGTTGGGGTCAATGGACAAGAGACCCAGTACTTC.

The chain recombines TRBV18 with TRBJ2-1, with D possibly TRBD2 on 6 matching bases. The CDR3 contains 14 residues. V lost 5 bases to trimming and J lost 8 bases, with 16 bases between them. In germline, CDR1 is KGHSH, CDR2 LQKENI. CDR3 in DNA: TGTGCCAGCTCAGCGGGACCCCAGGTGGATGAGCAGTTCTTC. It translates to CASSAGPQVDEQFF.

This clone was seen more than once but under ten times. The chain uses TRBV4-2 and TRBJ2-7; D not certain. The germline CDR1 and CDR2 sequences are LGHNA and YNFKEQ. The CDR3 loop spans 11 amino acids. The V end lost 1 base, the J end lost 6 bases, and 4 bases lay between the germline ends. CDR3 nucleotide sequence: TGTGCCAGCAGCCAAGCTCTCGAGCAGTACTTC. Its protein is CASSQALEQYF.

The rearrangement links TRBV5-4 to TRBJ2-3; D is uncertain. This CDR3 is built from 13 residues. Germline CDR1 SGHNT, CDR2 YYREEE (reference sequence). V lost 3 bases, J lost 3 bases, and 8 bases lay in between. In nucleotides, the CDR3 is TGTGCCAGCAGCTCCTTCCAGACAGATACGCAGTATTTT. Translating it yields CASSSFQTDTQYF. The variable domain in full, with the rest retrieved from reference TRBV5-4 and TRBJ2-3, is ETGVTQSPTHLIKTRGQQVTLRCSSQSGHNTVSWYQQALGQGPQFIFQYYREEENGRGNFPPRFSGLQFPNYSSELNVNALELDDSALYLCASSSFQTDTQYFGPGTRLTVL.

Only a few counts were recorded for this clone. The CDR3 protein is CAWEKPNTDTQYF. In DNA, the CDR3 is TGTGCCTGGGAAAAGCCGAACACAGATACGCAGTATTTT. This rearrangement joins TRBV30 to TRBJ2-3; D gene unclear. This CDR3 has 13 residues. Germline V gene lookup returns CDR1 GTSNPN and CDR2 SVGIG (reference sequence). Trimming took off 5 bases at V and 2 bases at J, with 11 bases between the two ends.

The CDR3 DNA follows: TGCGCCAGCAGCTCGGGTTTTAACACCGGGGAGCTGTTTTTT. Translation gives CASSSGFNTGELFF. The V and J genes are TRBV5-1 and TRBJ2-2, with no clear D. CDR1 is SGHRS and CDR2 is YFSETQ in the germline V gene. There are 14 residues in the CDR3. V lost 3 bases and J 2 bases, leaving 8 bases between the germline ends. Full variable domain (rest looked up from reference TRBV5-1 and TRBJ2-2): KAGVTQTPRYLIKTRGQQVTLSCSPISGHRSVSWYQQTPGQGLQFLFEYFSETQRNKGNFPGRFSGRQFSNSRSEMNVSTLELGDSALYLCASSSGFNTGELFFGEGSRLTVL.

The rearrangement joins TRBV11-2 to TRBJ2-7; 7 bases agree with TRBD2. Germline V CDR1 and CDR2: SGHAT, FQNNGV. This CDR3 spans 15 amino acids. The ends lost 2 bases at V and 7 bases at J; junction bases unmatched: 11. The CDR3 coding sequence is TGTGCCAGCAGCTTAACGCGGGAGAGTGGCCGTGAGCAGTACTTC. Its translation: CASSLTRESGREQYF.

The chain joins TRBV6-5 to TRBJ2-7; TRBD2 matches at 7 bases. CDR1 and CDR2 from the germline V gene are MNHEY and SVGAGI. V lost 0 bases and J lost 0; bases outside the gene matches: 5. The CDR3 has 16 residues. CDR3 in amino acids: CASSYSIGGSSYEQYF. CDR3 bases: TGTGCCAGCAGTTACTCGATTGGCGGGAGCTCCTACGAGCAGTACTTC.

In DNA, the CDR3 is TGTGCCAGCAGTTCCCCCGCGACGGGGGAAGGGGCCCAGCATTTT. It encodes CASSSPATGEGAQHF. The chain combines TRBV27 with TRBJ1-5, with a weak D call TRBD1 (5 bases). CDR1 is MNHEY and CDR2 is SMNVEV in the germline V gene (reference sequence). The CDR3 has 15 residues. With 4 bases removed from V and 11 bases from J, the gap between germline ends came to 21 bases.

The chain couples TRBV30 to TRBJ2-3; 10 nucleotides line up with TRBD1. Germline CDR1 is GTSNPN and CDR2 is SVGIG (reference sequence). J was trimmed by 4 bases and V by 5 bases; bases with no gene match: 0. This CDR3 region has 12 residues. The CDR3 loop is CAWDRGPDTQYF. CDR3 in DNA: TGTGCCTGGGACAGGGGGCCAGATACGCAGTATTTT.

This clone was detected a few times. The genes are TRBV13 and TRBJ2-1; the match to TRBD1 covers 8 bases. The V and J ends lost 5 bases and 4 bases, in that order; junction bases with no gene match: 7. This CDR3 is built from 15 residues. Germline loops: CDR1 PRHDT, CDR2 FYEKMQ (reference sequence). CDR3 bases: TGTGCCAGCAGCCCGCGACAGGGGTCGTACAATGAGCAGTTCTTC. Translated: CASSPRQGSYNEQFF.

The rearrangement links TRBV19 to TRBJ2-1; 10 bases match TRBD2. This CDR3 contains 15 residues. V lost 4 bases to trimming and J lost 6 bases; unmatched junction nucleotides: 6. The germline V gene has CDR1 LNHDA and CDR2 SQIVND (reference sequence). CDR3 bases: TGTGCCAGTAGTAGTTTACTAGCGGGAATCAATGAGCAGTTCTTC. Its protein product is CASSSLLAGINEQFF.

This sequence joins TRBV29-1 and TRBJ1-2; 9 bases line up with TRBD1. Germline V lookup: CDR1 SQVTM, CDR2 ANQGSEA. This CDR3 has 14 residues. Trimming at V came to 6 bases and at J to 8 bases, leaving 13 bases not matched to a gene. The CDR3 nucleotides are TGCAGCGTCGGAGCCGGGACAGGGCTGGGAGGCTACACCTTC. It is translated as CSVGAGTGLGGYTF.

The rearrangement uses TRBV5-1 and TRBJ2-2, with D perhaps matching TRBD1 (5 bases). V was trimmed by 3 bases and J by 6 bases, leaving 9 bases between them. Germline V gene sequence: CDR1 SGHRS, CDR2 YFSETQ. The CDR3 spans 13 residues. The CDR3 loop is CASSSRAAGELFF. The CDR3 nucleotides read TGCGCCAGCAGCTCCAGGGCTGCCGGGGAGCTGTTTTTT. The variable domain in full, with the rest retrieved from reference TRBV5-1 and TRBJ2-2, is KAGVTQTPRYLIKTRGQQVTLSCSPISGHRSVSWYQQTPGQGLQFLFEYFSETQRNKGNFPGRFSGRQFSNSRSEMNVSTLELGDSALYLCASSSRAAGELFFGEGSRLTVL.

This chain joins TRBV27 and TRBJ2-7, with no clear D. V lost 4 bases to trimming and J lost 4 bases, with 5 bases between them. Germline CDR1 MNHEY, CDR2 SMNVEV (reference sequence). CDR3 length equals 11 residues. The CDR3 sequence: CASSSTYEQYF. The CDR3 coding sequence is TGTGCCAGCAGTTCCACATACGAGCAGTACTTC.

The V call is TRBV9, the J call TRBJ2-2; TRBD2 agrees at 11 bases. Trimming took 3 bases from V and 4 from J; bases not matched to a gene: 2. The germline V gene encodes CDR1 SGDLS and CDR2 YYNGEE. The CDR3 is 15 amino acids. The chain's CDR3 is CASSEGLAVTGELFF. The CDR3 nucleotides read TGTGCCAGCAGCGAGGGACTAGCGGTCACCGGGGAGCTGTTTTTT.

This sequence joins TRBV18 and TRBJ1-5; 8 nucleotides agree with TRBD1. The germline gives CDR1 KGHSH, CDR2 LQKENI. V shed 3 bases and J 7 bases; nucleotides not matched to a gene: 8. The CDR3 is 15 residues long. This chain's CDR3 is CASSPQGAPAQPQHF. CDR3 DNA: TGTGCCAGCTCACCGCAGGGGGCCCCGGCCCAGCCCCAGCATTTT.